This TCR beta chain came from a study of T cell responses to AZD1222 COVID-19 vaccine. The count of this clone is one. The table came from immunoSEQ multiplex PCR; TCRdb's copy has only in-frame clones and leaves some out. This table holds 95,000 to 110,000 clones, over 90% found once. The trim removed 6 bases at V and 2 bases at J, leaving 6 bases unmatched. The germline V gene encodes CDR1 SGHVS and CDR2 FNYEAQ. The CDR3 loop spans 15 amino acids. This clonotype was sampled from an adult in good health. The chain carries TRBV7-6 and TRBJ2-5, with 10 bases aligning to TRBD2. Sample: peripheral blood, taken on day 0 of AZD1222 vaccination. The DNA of the CDR3 is TGTGCCAGCAGTCCAACTAGCGGGGTTCAAGAGACCCAGTACTTC. This encodes CASSPTSGVQETQYF.